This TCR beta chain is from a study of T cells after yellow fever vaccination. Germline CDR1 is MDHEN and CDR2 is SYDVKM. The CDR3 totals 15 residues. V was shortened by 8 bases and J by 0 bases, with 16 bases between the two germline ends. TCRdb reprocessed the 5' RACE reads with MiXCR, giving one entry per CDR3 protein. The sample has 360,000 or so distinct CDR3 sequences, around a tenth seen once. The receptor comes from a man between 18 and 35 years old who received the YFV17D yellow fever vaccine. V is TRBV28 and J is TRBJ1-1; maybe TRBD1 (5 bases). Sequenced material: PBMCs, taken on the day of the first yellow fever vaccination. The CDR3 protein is CASEGARVVNTEAFF. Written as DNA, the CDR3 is TGTGCCAGCGAAGGGGCCAGGGTCGTGAACACTGAAGCTTTCTTT.